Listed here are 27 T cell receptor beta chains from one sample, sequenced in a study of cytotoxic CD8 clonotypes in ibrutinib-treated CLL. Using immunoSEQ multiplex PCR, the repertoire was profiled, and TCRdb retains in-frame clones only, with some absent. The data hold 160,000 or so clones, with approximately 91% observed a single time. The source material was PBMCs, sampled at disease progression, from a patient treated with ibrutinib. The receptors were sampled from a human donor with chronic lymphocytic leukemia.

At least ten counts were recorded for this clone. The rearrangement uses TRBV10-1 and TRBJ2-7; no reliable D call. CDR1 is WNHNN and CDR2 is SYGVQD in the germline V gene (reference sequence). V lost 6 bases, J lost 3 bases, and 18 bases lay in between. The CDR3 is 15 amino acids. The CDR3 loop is CASRTPTLSLYEQYF. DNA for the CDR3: TGCGCCAGCAGAACCCCGACGCTATCGCTCTACGAGCAGTACTTC.

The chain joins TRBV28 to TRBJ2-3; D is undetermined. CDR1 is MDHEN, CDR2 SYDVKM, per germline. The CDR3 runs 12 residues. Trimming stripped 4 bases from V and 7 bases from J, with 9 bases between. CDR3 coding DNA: TGTGCCAGCAGTTCGAGAACGTATACGCAGTATTTT. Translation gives CASSSRTYTQYF. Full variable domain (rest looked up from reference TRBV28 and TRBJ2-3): DVKVTQSSRYLVKRTGEKVFLECVQDMDHENMFWYRQDPGLGLRLIYFSYDVKMKEKGDIPEGYSVSREKKERFSLILESASTNQTSMYLCASSSRTYTQYFGPGTRLTVL.

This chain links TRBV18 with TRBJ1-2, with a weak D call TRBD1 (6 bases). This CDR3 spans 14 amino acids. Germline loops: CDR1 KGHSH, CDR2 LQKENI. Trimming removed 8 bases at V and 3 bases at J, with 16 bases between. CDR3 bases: TGTGCCAGCCAGGTGGGACACGGGGACTATGGCTACACCTTC. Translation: CASQVGHGDYGYTF.

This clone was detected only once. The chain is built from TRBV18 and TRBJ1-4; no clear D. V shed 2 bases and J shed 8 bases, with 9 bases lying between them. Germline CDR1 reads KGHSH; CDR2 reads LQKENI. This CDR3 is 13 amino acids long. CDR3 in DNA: TGTGCCAGCTCACCAGGGGTTGGGGAAAAACTGTTTTTT. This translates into CASSPGVGEKLFF.

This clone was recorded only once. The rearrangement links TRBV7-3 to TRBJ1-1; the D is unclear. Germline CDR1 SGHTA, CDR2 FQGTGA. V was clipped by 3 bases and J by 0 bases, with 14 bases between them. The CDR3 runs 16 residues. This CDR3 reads CASSFRASRVNTEAFF. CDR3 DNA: TGTGCCAGCAGCTTTCGTGCCTCAAGGGTGAACACTGAAGCTTTCTTT.

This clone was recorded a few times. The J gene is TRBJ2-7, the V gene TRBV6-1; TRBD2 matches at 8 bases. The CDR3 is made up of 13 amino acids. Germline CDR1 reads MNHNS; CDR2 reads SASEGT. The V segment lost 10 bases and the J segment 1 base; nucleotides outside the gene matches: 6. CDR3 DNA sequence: TGTGCCATCGGCTCTAGCGGGTCCTACGAGCAGTACTTC. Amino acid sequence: CAIGSSGSYEQYF.

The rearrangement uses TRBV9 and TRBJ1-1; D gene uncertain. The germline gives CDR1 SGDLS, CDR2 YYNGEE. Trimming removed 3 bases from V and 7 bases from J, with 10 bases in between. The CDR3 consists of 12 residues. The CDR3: CASSGHWGEAFF. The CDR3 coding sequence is TGTGCCAGCAGCGGACACTGGGGTGAAGCTTTCTTT. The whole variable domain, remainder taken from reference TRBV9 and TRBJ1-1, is DSGVTQTPKHLITATGQRVTLRCSPRSGDLSVYWYQQSLDQGLQFLIQYYNGEERAKGNILERFSAQQFPDLHSELNLSSLELGDSALYFCASSGHWGEAFFGQGTRLTVV.

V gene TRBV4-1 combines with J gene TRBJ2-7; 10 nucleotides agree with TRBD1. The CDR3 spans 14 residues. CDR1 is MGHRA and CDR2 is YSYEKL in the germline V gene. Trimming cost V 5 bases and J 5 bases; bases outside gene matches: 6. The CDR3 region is CASSVRTGGDEQYF. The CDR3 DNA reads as TGCGCCAGCAGCGTGCGGACAGGGGGGGACGAGCAGTACTTC.

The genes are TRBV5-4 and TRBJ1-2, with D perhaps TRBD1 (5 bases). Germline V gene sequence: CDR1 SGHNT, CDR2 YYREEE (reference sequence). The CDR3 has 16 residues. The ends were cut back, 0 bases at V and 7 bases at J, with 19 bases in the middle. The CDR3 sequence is CASSLALGGTTSGYTF. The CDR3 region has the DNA TGTGCCAGCAGCTTGGCCCTCGGAGGGACGACGAGTGGCTACACCTTC.

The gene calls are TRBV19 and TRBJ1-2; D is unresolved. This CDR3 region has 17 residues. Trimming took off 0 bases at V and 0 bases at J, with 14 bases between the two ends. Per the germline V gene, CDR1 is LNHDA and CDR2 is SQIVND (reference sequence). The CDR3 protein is CASSIDLWQSSNYGYTF. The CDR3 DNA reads TGTGCCAGTAGTATAGATCTATGGCAGAGCTCTAACTATGGCTACACCTTC. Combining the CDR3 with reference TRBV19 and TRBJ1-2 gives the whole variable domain DGGITQSPKYLFRKEGQNVTLSCEQNLNHDAMYWYRQDPGQGLRLIYYSQIVNDFQKGDIAEGYSVSREKKESFPLTVTSAQKNPTAFYLCASSIDLWQSSNYGYTFGSGTRLTVV.

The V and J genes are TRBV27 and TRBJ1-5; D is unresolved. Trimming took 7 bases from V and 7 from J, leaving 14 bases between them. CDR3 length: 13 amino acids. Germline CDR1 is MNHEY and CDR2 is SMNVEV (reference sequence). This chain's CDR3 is CASIGWRVQPQHF. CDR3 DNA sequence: TGTGCCAGCATCGGTTGGAGGGTGCAGCCCCAGCATTTT.

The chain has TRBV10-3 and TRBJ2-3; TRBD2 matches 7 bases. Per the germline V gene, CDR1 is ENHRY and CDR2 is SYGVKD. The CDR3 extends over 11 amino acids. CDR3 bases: TGTGCAGCGGGACCTTTGGATACGCAGTATTTT. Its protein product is CAAGPLDTQYF.

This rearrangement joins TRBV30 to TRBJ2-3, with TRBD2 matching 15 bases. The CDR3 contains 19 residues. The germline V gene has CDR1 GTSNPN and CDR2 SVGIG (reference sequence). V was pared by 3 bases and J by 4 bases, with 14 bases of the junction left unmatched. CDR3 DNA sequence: TGTGCCTGGAGCGATGGACTAGCGGGAGGGCCTTTCTTTGCAGATACGCAGTATTTT. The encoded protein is CAWSDGLAGGPFFADTQYF.

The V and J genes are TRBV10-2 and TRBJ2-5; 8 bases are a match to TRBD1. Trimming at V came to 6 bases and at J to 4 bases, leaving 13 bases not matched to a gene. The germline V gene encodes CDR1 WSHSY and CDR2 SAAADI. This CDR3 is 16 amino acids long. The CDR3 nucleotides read TGCGCCAGCAGCTATGACCCTACCGGGACAGGAGAGACCCAGTACTTC. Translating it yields CASSYDPTGTGETQYF.

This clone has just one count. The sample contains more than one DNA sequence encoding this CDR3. CDR3 DNA sequence: TGCGCCAGCAGCTTGGGGGGGCAAGAGACCCAGTACTTC. It codes for CASSLGGQETQYF. V is TRBV5-1 and J is TRBJ2-5, with D perhaps given as TRBD1 or TRBD2 (5 bases each). V was trimmed by 0 bases and J by 2 bases, leaving 5 bases between them. There are 13 residues in the CDR3. CDR1 and CDR2 from the germline V gene are SGHRS and YFSETQ.

The CDR3 loop reads CASSPGTSGSRQFF. Here the CDR3 DNA reads TGCGCCAGCAGTCCCGGGACTAGCGGGAGTAGGCAGTTCTTC. The chain links TRBV10-1 to TRBJ2-1, with TRBD2 matching 14 bases. Germline CDR1 is WNHNN and CDR2 is SYGVQD (reference sequence). With V trimmed by 5 bases and J by 12 bases, 6 bases remained unmatched. The CDR3 totals 14 residues.

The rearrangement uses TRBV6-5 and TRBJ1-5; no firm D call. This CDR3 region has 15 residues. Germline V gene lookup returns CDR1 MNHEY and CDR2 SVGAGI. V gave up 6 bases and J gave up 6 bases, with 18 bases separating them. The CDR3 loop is CASSPWSGVLQPQHF. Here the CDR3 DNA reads TGTGCCAGCAGCCCCTGGAGTGGGGTACTTCAGCCCCAGCATTTT.

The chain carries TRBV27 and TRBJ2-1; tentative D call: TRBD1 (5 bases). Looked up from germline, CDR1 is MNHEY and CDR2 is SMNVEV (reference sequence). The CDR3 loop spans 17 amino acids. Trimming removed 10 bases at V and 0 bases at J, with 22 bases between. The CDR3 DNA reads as TGTGCCACCAAACAGAAACTTAGACAGAGCTCCTACAATGAGCAGTTCTTC. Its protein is CATKQKLRQSSYNEQFF.

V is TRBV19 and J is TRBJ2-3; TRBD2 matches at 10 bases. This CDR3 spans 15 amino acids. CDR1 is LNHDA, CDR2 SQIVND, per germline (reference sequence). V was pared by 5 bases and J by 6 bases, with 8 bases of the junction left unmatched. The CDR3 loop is CASSALAGERDTQYF. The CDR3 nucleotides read TGTGCCAGTAGTGCGCTAGCGGGAGAGAGGGATACGCAGTATTTT.

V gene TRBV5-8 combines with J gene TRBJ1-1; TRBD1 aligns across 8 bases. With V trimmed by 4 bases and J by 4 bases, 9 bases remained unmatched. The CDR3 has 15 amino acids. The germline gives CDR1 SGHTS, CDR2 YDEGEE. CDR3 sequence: CASSMGRTGLTEAFF. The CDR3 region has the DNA TGTGCCAGCAGCATGGGGCGGACAGGGCTCACTGAAGCTTTCTTT.

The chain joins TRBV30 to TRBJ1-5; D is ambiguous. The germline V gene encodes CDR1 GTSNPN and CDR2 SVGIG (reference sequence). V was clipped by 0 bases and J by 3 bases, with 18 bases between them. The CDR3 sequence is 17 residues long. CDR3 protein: CAWSVSRTPLFNQPQHF. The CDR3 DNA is TGTGCCTGGAGTGTAAGCAGGACCCCTCTTTTCAATCAGCCCCAGCATTTT.

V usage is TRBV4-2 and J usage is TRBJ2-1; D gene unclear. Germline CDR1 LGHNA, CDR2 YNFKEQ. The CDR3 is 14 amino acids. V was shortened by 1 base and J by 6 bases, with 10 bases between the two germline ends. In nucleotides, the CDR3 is TGTGCCAGCAGCCAAGCCGGTAAGGGCAATGAGCAGTTCTTC. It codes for CASSQAGKGNEQFF.

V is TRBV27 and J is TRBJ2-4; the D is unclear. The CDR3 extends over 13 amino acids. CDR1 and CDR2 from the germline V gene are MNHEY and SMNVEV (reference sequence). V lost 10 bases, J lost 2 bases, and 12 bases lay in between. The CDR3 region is CATPYKSKNIQYF. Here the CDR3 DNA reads TGTGCCACCCCTTATAAGTCCAAAAACATTCAGTACTTC.

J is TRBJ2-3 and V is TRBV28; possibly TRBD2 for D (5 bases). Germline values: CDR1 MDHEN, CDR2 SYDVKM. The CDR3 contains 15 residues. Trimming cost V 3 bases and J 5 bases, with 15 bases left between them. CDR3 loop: CASSLAALAKDTQYF. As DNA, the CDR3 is TGTGCCAGCAGTTTGGCGGCGCTAGCCAAAGATACGCAGTATTTT.

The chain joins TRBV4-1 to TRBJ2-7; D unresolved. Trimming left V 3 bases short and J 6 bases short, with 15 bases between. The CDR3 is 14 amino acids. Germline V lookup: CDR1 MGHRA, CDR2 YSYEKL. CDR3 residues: CASSHVIATGEQYF. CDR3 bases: TGCGCCAGCAGCCATGTTATAGCCACTGGCGAGCAGTACTTC.

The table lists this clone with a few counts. The CDR3 bases are TGTGCCAGCTCACCAGTGGCTAGCGGGAGTTGGCACGAGCAGTACTTC. Amino acid sequence: CASSPVASGSWHEQYF. The rearrangement links TRBV18 to TRBJ2-7; 10 bases are a match to TRBD2. From germline, CDR1 is KGHSH and CDR2 LQKENI. Trimming took 2 bases from V and 5 from J; bases not matched to a gene: 9. This CDR3 has 16 amino acids.

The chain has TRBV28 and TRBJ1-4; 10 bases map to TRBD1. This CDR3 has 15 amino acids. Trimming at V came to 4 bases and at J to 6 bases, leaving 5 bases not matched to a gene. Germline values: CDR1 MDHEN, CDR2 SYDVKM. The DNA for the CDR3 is TGTGCCAGCAGTTCACCCGGGACAGGGGATGAAAAACTGTTTTTT. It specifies CASSSPGTGDEKLFF.